This T cell receptor beta chain was documented in a study of shared clonotypes between healthy human individuals (TCRdb year 2020). About the full investigation: The cohort included a few men and a couple of women between 18 and 49 years of age. For each donor, CD4 naive and CD4 memory were each run on three plates, CD8 naive on two plates, and CD8 memory on one plate. To increase sequencing depth and limit assay-specific biases, TCR repertoire library preparation and sequencing were carried out by different laboratories using diverse techniques. To estimate repertoire size and how much clonotypes are shared between individuals, the study performed deep sequencing of blood TCR repertoires from roughly five healthy adults. Leukapheresis yielded between about 0.9 and 9.5 billion PBMCs per donor. General conclusions and limits of the study: Naive subsets generally had larger estimated clonotype richness than memory subsets. Rarefaction of sorted-subset datasets indicated incomplete sequencing despite the large sequencing depth. Compared with non-shared clonotypes, clonotypes shared by all four sorted-subset donors had higher generation probabilities. Sampling was restricted to blood, and TCR repertoires in tissue are likely to differ from TCR repertoires in blood. The genetic and exposure-history diversity represented was limited by the small number of donors. Pairwise subsampling indicated that sequencing depth was expected to affect the degree of clonotype sharing among donors. When a few donors were compared, the shared fraction of clonotypes was about 5.5% for naive CD4, approximately 3.3% for naive CD8, 2% to 2.5% for memory CD4, and 0.4% for memory CD8.

Comment on this clone: Its antigen has not been determined. Within one base of it there is no much larger clone, and no base qualities were kept.

Using the deep immunoSEQ assay, multiplex PCR amplified TCR CDR3 regions from genomic DNA. Extracted genomic DNA from each cell subset was distributed evenly across all wells of several immunoSEQ 96-well plates, and each plate was treated as a replicate. For sorted subsets, around 0.2 ug genomic DNA, equal to some 30,000 T cell genomes, was loaded into each replicate PCR. Purified libraries were measured with a Qubit 3.0 fluorometer, size-checked on a Bioanalyzer 2100, and measured again with the KAPA Library Quantification kit. Each immunoSEQ 96-well plate was sequenced on its own single-read 150-cycle Illumina NextSeq 550 flow cell. The source study handled its data this way. Because only junctional sequences without quality scores were contained in the immunoSEQ output, filtering matching that applied to full-length reads could not be performed. Sequences were annotated with PyIR, a Python wrapper for IgBLAST v1.9, using IMGT germline references to assign V/J genes and CDR3. Reads were filtered out if the reads had weak V/J assignments (E-value above 1e-6), no CDR3, stop codons, out-of-frame junctions, or ambiguous translated residues. V3J clonotypes were defined as sequences sharing an identical inferred V gene, J gene, and CDR3 amino acid sequence. Percentage overlap between repertoires was computed as shared unique clonotypes divided by the size of the smaller repertoire. Richness of each repertoire was evaluated using RTK rarefaction, the Chao1 estimator, and Recon v2.1 estimates of unobserved clonotypes. Generation probabilities for all TCRbeta clonotypes obtained by the gDNA method from several donors were computed using OLGA. TCRdb mirrors the immuneACCESS table, restricted to in-frame sequences. Some clones are absent from its copies; in checked studies, under half trace to an unresolved V gene, and the reason for the others is unknown. That table furnishes V, J and clone size, whereas the DNA furnished D and trimming. A total of 950,000 to 1,300,000 clones appear in this sample, 65% to 75% of them only once. The ten largest clonotypes hold approximately 1.5% of the sample.

The donors were healthy, HIV-negative adults with no recently reported acute infections or vaccinations. All donors were Caucasian adults living in Nashville, Tennessee, USA. CD4+ T cells were enriched by magnetic negative selection, after which naive cells were positively selected on CD45RA and the negative fraction was taken as the memory subset. Blood was collected by leukapheresis, and PBMCs were isolated by Ficoll-Histopaque density gradient centrifugation and then cryopreserved in liquid nitrogen vapor phase. Analytical flow cytometry was used to check the purity and quantity of each magnetically sorted T cell population. From each sorted fraction, genomic DNA was isolated and quantified by UV absorbance on a Nanodrop 2000c. The sample was memory CD4+ T cells sorted from blood. What this sample's cell subset or site label stands for: CD45RA-negative fraction. The sequence derives from a man aged 18-30 years in good health.

The CDR3 amino acid sequence is: CASSSRTVTDNEQFF. The sequenced DNA: TGTGCCAGCAGCTCCCGGACAGTCACAGACAATGAGCAGTTCTTC. The chain links TRBV9 with TRBJ2-1, and TRBD1 may be the D gene, going by 6 matching bases. In the germline V gene, CDR1 corresponds to SGDLS and CDR2 to YYNGEE. At the junction V is shortened by 4 bases and J by 5 bases, with 16 bases in between. Reading from cysteine to phenylalanine, the CDR3 counts 15 amino acids. Only the CDR3 DNA is retained, 45 bases long and in frame from the first base.